Many counts were recorded for the clone carrying this T cell receptor (beta chain). V gave up 0 bases and J gave up 4 bases; unmatched junction bases: 8. CDR1 and CDR2 (germline): GTSNPN, SVGIG (reference sequence). The CDR3 spans 16 residues. No patient received treatment before thyroid surgery. This specimen comes from a study of metastatic and nonmetastatic thyroid tumors. TCRdb re-clonotyped the PCR reads via MiXCR. The table shows 30,000 to 40,000 clones, with roughly a sixth occurring only once. This sequence was found in a male donor with papillary thyroid cancer or a benign thyroid nodule (not recorded which). Some clones in this sample may be carry-over from other donors' samples. The sample comprised blood. The J gene is TRBJ1-4, the V gene TRBV30, with 7 positions matching TRBD1. The CDR3 spells CAWSVSRTGLNEKLFF. Written as DNA, the CDR3 is TGTGCCTGGAGTGTATCCCGGACAGGCCTTAATGAAAAACTGTTTTTT.